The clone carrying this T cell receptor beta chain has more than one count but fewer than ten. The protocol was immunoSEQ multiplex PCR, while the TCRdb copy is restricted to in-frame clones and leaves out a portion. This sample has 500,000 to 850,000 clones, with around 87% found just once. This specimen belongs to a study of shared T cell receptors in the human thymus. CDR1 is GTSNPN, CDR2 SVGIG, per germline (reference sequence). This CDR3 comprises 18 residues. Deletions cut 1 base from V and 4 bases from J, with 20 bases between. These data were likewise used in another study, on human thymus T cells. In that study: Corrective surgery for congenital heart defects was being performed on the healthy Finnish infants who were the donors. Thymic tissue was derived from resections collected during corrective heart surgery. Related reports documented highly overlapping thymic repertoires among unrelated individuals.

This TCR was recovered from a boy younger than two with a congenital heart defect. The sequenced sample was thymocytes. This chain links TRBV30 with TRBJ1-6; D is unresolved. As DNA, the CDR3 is TGTGCCTGGAGTGATGGACGAAGACTATCACCTTATAATTCACCCCTCCACTTT. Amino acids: CAWSDGRRLSPYNSPLHF.